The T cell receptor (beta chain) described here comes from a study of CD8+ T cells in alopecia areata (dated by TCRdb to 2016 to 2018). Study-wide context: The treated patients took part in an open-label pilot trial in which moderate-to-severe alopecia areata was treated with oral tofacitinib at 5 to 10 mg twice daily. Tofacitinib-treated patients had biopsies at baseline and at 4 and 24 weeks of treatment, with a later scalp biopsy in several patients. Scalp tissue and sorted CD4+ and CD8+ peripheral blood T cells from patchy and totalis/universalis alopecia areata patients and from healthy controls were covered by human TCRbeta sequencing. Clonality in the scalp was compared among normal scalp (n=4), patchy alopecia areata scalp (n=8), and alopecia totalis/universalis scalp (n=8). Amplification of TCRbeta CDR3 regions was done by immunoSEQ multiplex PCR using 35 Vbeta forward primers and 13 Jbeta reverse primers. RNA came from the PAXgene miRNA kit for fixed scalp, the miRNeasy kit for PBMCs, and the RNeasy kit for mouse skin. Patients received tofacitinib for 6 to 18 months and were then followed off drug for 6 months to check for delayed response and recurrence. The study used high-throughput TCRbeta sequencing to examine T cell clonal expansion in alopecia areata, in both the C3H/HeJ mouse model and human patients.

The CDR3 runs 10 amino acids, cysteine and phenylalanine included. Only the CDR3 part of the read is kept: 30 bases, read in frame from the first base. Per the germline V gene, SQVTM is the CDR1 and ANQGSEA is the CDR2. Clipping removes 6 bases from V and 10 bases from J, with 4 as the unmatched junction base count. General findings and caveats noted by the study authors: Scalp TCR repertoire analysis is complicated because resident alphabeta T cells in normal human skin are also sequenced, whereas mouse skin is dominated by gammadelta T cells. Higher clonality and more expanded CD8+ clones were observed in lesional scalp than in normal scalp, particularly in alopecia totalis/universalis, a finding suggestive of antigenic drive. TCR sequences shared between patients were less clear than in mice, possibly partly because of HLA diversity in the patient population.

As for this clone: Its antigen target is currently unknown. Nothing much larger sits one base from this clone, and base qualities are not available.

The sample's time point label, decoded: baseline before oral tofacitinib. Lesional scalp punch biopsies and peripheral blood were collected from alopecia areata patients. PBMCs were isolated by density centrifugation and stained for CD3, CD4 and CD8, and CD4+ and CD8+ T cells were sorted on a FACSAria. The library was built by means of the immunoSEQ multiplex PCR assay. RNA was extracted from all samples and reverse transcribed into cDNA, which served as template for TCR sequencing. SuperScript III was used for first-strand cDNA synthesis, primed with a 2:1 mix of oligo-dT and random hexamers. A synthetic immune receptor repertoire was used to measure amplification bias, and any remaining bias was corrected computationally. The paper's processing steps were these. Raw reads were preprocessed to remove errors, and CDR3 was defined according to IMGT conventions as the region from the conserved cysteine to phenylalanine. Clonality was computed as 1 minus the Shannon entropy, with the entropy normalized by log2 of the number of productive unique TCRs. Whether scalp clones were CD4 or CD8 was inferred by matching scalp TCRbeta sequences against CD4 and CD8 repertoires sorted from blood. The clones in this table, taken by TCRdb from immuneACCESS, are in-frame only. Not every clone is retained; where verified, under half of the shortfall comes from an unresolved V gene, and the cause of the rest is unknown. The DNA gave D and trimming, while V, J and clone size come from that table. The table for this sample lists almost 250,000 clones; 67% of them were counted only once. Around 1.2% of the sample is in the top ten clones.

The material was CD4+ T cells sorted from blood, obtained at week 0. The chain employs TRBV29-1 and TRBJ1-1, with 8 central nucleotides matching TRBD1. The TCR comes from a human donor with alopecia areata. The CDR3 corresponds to CSVRTGRAFF. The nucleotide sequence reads TGCAGCGTGAGGACAGGGAGAGCTTTCTTT.